A single T cell receptor (beta chain) is shown here with its context. Its target is not known. The data are from a study of identical twins. Study results and caveats: Invariant cells of the MAIT and iNKT types might have partly distorted the zero-insertion analyses. Monozygotic twins shared more out-of-frame TCR alpha than recombination models predicted.

Germline CDR1 MGHDK, CDR2 SYGVNS. J was trimmed by 2 bases and V by 5 bases; bases with no gene match: 10. This CDR3 is built from 17 residues. A single record per CDR3 protein comes from TCRdb applying MiXCR to the 5' RACE reads. The profile shows a few hundred thousand distinct CDR3 sequences, more than 9% of them singletons. A further study also used this sample, focusing on yellow fever vaccine responses in identical twins.

The chain links TRBV25-1 to TRBJ2-2; 8 nucleotides match TRBD2. This sequence originates from a woman aged 18-29 years in good health. The material sequenced was PBMCs. The DNA of the CDR3 is TGTGCCAGCAGTACCCATACTAGCGGTACAAACACCGGGGAGCTGTTTTTT. Translating it yields CASSTHTSGTNTGELFF.